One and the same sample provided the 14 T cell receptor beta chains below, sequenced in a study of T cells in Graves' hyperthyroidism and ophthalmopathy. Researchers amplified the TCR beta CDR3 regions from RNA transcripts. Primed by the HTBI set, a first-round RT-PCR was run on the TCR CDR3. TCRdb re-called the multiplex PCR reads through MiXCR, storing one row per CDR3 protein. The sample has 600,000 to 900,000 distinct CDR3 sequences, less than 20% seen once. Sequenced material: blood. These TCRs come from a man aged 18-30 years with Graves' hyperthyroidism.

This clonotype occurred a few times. This CDR3 is CATSAGQGFEEKLFF. Here the CDR3 DNA reads TGTGCCACCAGTGCCGGACAGGGGTTTGAGGAAAAACTGTTTTTT. V usage is TRBV24-1 and J usage is TRBJ1-4; 9 bases are shared with TRBD1. The V and J ends lost 5 bases and 8 bases, in that order; junction bases with no gene match: 8. CDR1 KGHDR and CDR2 SFDVKD come from the germline V gene. The CDR3 runs 15 residues.

Here the CDR3 DNA reads TGTGCCAGCAGTCATGAGACAGGGGGCCGAAACCCGAACACTGAAGCTTTCTTT. Translating gives CASSHETGGRNPNTEAFF. The chain has TRBV5-5 and TRBJ1-1, with 10 bases aligning to TRBD1. Per germline, CDR1 SGHKS and CDR2 YYEKEE (reference sequence). The CDR3 spans 18 residues. V was clipped by 5 bases and J by 1 base; unmatched bases: 14.

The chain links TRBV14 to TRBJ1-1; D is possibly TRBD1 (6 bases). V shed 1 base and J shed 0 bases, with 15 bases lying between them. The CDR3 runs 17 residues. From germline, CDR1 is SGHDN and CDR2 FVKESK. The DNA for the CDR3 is TGTGCCAGCAGCCAAGCGACAGGACTCCCCATGAACACTGAAGCTTTCTTT. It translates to CASSQATGLPMNTEAFF. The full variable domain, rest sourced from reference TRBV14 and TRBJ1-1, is EAGVTQFPSHSVIEKGQTVTLRCDPISGHDNLYWYRRVMGKEIKFLLHFVKESKQDESGMPNNRFLAERTGGTYSTLKVQPAELEDSGVYFCASSQATGLPMNTEAFFGQGTRLTVV.

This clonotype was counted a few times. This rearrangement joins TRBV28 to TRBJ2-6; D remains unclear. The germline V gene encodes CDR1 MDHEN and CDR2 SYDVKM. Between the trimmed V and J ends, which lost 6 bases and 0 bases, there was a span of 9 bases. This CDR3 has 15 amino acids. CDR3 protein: CASSRHPSGANVLTF. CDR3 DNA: TGTGCCAGCAGCCGTCACCCCTCTGGGGCCAACGTCCTGACTTTC.

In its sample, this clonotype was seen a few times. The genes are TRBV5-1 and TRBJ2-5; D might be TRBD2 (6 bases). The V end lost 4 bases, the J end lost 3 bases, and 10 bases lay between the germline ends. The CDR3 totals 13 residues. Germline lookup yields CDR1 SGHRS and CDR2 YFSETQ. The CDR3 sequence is CASSRREEETQYF. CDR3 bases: TGCGCCAGCAGCAGGAGGGAGGAAGAGACCCAGTACTTC.

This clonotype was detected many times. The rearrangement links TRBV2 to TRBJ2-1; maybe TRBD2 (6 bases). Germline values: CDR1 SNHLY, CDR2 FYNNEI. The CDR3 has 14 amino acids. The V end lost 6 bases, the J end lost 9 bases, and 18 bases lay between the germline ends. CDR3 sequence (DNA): TGTGCCAGCAGGGCAAGACTAGGTAAGGCTGAGCAGTTCTTC. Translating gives CASRARLGKAEQFF.

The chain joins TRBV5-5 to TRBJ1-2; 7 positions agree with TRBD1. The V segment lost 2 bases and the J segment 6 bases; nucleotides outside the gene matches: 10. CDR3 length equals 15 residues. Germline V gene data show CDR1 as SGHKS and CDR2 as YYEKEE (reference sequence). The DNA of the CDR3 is TGTGCCAGCAGCTTCACAGGGGTCTTCGGAGATGGCTACACCTTC. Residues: CASSFTGVFGDGYTF.

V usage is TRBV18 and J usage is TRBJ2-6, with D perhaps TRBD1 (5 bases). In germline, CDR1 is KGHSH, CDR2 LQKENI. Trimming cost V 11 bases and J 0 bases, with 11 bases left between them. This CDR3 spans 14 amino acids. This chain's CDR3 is CAGQGVSGANVLTF. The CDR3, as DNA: TGTGCCGGGCAGGGCGTCTCTGGGGCCAACGTCCTGACTTTC.

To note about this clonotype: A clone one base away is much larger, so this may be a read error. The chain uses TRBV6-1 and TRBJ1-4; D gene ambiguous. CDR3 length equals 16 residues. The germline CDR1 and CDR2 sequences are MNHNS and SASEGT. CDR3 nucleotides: TGTGCCAGCAGGACTGGACGCTGGGTAGCTAATGAAAGACTGTTTTTT. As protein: CASRTGRWVANERLFF.

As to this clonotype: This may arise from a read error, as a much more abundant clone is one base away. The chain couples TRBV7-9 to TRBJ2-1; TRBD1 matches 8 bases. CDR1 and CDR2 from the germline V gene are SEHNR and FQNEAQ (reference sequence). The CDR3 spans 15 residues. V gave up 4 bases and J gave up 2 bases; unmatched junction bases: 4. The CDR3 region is CASSSPGQAYNEQFF. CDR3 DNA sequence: TGTGCCAGCAGCTCACCGGGACAGGCCTACAATGAGCAGTTCTTC.

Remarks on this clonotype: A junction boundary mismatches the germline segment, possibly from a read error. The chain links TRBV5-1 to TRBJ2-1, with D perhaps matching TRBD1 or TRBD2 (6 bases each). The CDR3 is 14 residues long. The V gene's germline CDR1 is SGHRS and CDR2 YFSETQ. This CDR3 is CASGLRGDHNEQFF. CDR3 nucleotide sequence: TGCGCCAGCGGCTTAAGGGGGGACCACAATGAGCAGTTCTTC. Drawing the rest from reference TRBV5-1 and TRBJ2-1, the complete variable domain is KAGVTQTPRYLIKTRGQQVTLSCSPISGHRSVSWYQQTPGQGLQFLFEYFSETQRNKGNFPGRFSGRQFSNSRSEMNVSTLELGDSALYLCASGLRGDHNEQFFGPGTRLTVL.

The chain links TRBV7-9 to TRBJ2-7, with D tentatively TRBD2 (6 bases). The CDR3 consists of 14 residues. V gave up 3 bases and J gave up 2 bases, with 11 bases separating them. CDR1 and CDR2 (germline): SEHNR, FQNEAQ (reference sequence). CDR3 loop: CASSFTGRTYEQYF. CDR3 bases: TGTGCCAGCAGCTTTACGGGGAGGACCTACGAGCAGTACTTC.

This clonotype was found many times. CDR3 coding DNA: TGTGCCAGCAGCCCCCGCGGTTGGGGGACTGGAAACACCATATATTTT. Its protein product is CASSPRGWGTGNTIYF. The chain employs TRBV7-7 and TRBJ1-3, with a weak D call TRBD1 (5 bases). V shed 5 bases and J shed 2 bases, with 16 bases lying between them. The CDR3 covers 16 residues. Germline V gene data show CDR1 as SSHAT and CDR2 as FNYEAQ (reference sequence).

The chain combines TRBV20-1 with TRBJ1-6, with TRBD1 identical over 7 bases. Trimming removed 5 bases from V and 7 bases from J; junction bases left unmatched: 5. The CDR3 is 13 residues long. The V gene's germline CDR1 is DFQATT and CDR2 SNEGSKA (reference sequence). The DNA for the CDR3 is TGCAGTGCTCGGGACAGTACCAATTCACCCCTCCACTTT. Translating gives CSARDSTNSPLHF.